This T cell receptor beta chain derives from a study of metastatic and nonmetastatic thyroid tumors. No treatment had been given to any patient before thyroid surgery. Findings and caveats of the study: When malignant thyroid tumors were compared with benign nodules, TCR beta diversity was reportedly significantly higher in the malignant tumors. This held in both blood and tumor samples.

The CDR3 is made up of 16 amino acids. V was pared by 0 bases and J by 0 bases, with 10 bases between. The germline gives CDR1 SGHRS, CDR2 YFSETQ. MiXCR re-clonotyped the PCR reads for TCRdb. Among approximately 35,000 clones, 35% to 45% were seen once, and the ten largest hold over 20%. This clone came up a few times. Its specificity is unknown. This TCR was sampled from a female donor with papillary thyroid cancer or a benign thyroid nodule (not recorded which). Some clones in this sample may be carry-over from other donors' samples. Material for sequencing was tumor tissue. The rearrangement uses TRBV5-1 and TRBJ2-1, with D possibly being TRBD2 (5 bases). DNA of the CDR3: TGCGCCAGCAGCTTGGCCCCGGGGAGCTCCTACAATGAGCAGTTCTTC. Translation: CASSLAPGSSYNEQFF.